Listed here are 27 T cell receptor beta chains from one sample, sequenced in a study of cytomegalovirus exposure and HLA in healthy donors. PCR involved 60 Vbeta and 13 Jbeta primers. The repertoire was sequenced with immunoSEQ multiplex PCR; TCRdb's copy has only in-frame clones and lacks some. The table shows 120,000 or so clones, with roughly 80% occurring only once. Sequenced sample: PBMCs. These receptors were taken from a man between 18 and 29 years old in good health and CMV-seropositive.

The gene calls are TRBV5-4 and TRBJ2-3; 11 nucleotides line up with TRBD2. V shed 2 bases, J shed 6 bases, and the junction held 8 bases outside the gene matches. Germline V gives CDR1 SGHNT, CDR2 YYREEE (reference sequence). The CDR3 runs 16 residues. The DNA for the CDR3 is TGTGCCAGCAGCTTCTCTAGCGGGGGGCCTCGGGATACGCAGTATTTT. Translating it yields CASSFSSGGPRDTQYF.

This chain uses TRBV11-2 with TRBJ1-1; TRBD1 is a possible D gene (6 bases). V was clipped by 5 bases and J by 0 bases, with 16 bases between them. Germline-derived CDR1 and CDR2 are SGHAT and FQNNGV. The CDR3 runs 16 residues. CDR3 residues: CASSPPGTSLNTEAFF. DNA for the CDR3: TGTGCCAGCAGCCCCCCCGGGACATCCCTGAACACTGAAGCTTTCTTT. The full variable domain, in which reference TRBV11-2 and TRBJ1-1 provide the parts outside the CDR3, is EAGVAQSPRYKIIEKRQSVAFWCNPISGHATLYWYQQILGQGPKLLIQFQNNGVVDDSQLPKDRFSAERLKGVDSTLKIQPAKLEDSAVYLCASSPPGTSLNTEAFFGQGTRLTVV.

V gene TRBV7-2 combines with J gene TRBJ2-3; 10 bases align to TRBD2. This CDR3 spans 18 amino acids. From germline, CDR1 is SGHTA and CDR2 FQGNSA. Trimming cost V 0 bases and J 2 bases; bases outside gene matches: 8. As DNA, the CDR3 is TGTGCCAGCAGCTTAGCTATAAATAGCGGGGGGACCACAGATACGCAGTATTTT. Protein product: CASSLAINSGGTTDTQYF. The whole variable domain, filled in from reference TRBV7-2 and TRBJ2-3, reads GAGVSQSPSNKVTEKGKDVELRCDPISGHTALYWYRQSLGQGLEFLIYFQGNSAPDKSGLPSDRFSAERTGGSVSTLTIQRTQQEDSAVYLCASSLAINSGGTTDTQYFGPGTRLTVL.

This sequence joins TRBV5-5 and TRBJ1-2; 9 bases line up with TRBD1. CDR3 length: 15 amino acids. CDR1 is SGHKS, CDR2 YYEKEE, per germline (reference sequence). The V and J ends lost 4 bases and 3 bases, in that order; junction bases with no gene match: 7. The CDR3, as DNA: TGTGCCAGCAGCGAAACCGGGACAGGGTACTATGGCTACACCTTC. It translates to CASSETGTGYYGYTF. Drawing the rest from reference TRBV5-5 and TRBJ1-2, the complete variable domain is DAGVTQSPTHLIKTRGQQVTLRCSPISGHKSVSWYQQVLGQGPQFIFQYYEKEERGRGNFPDRFSARQFPNYSSELNVNALLLGDSALYLCASSETGTGYYGYTFGSGTRLTVV.

V is TRBV11-2 and J is TRBJ1-2; 8 bases align to TRBD1. Germline lookup yields CDR1 SGHAT and CDR2 FQNNGV. The CDR3 consists of 13 residues. Trimming took 1 base from V and 7 from J; bases not matched to a gene: 2. The CDR3 coding sequence is TGTGCCAGCAGCTTAGGGACAGGGTTTGGCTACACCTTC. This translates into CASSLGTGFGYTF.

The V and J genes are TRBV5-1 and TRBJ2-1, with 13 nucleotides matching TRBD2. Germline values: CDR1 SGHRS, CDR2 YFSETQ. This CDR3 is built from 16 residues. Germline trimming cut 0 bases from V and 7 bases from J; bases unmatched to any gene: 4. This CDR3 reads CASSLDGTSGANEQFF. As DNA, the CDR3 is TGCGCCAGCAGCTTGGATGGGACTAGCGGGGCGAATGAGCAGTTCTTC.

The chain couples TRBV19 to TRBJ2-3; 13 bases are shared with TRBD2. The V gene end was trimmed by 5 bases and the J gene end by 4 bases; junction bases not matched to a gene: 6. CDR3 length equals 16 residues. Germline V gene lookup returns CDR1 LNHDA and CDR2 SQIVND (reference sequence). In DNA, the CDR3 is TGTGCCAGTAGTGCATCCGGGACTAGCGGGGCAGATACGCAGTATTTT. It translates to CASSASGTSGADTQYF.

The chain joins TRBV19 to TRBJ1-1; D gene uncertain. CDR1 LNHDA and CDR2 SQIVND come from the germline V gene (reference sequence). Trimming pared 10 bases from V and 4 bases from J, leaving 16 bases between. This CDR3 has 13 amino acids. The CDR3: CATSAEEFTEAFF. The CDR3 coding sequence is TGTGCCACAAGTGCGGAGGAGTTCACTGAAGCTTTCTTT. Together with reference TRBV19 and TRBJ1-1, the CDR3 gives the full variable domain: DGGITQSPKYLFRKEGQNVTLSCEQNLNHDAMYWYRQDPGQGLRLIYYSQIVNDFQKGDIAEGYSVSREKKESFPLTVTSAQKNPTAFYLCATSAEEFTEAFFGQGTRLTVV.

The CDR3 protein is CATSREAGGLTDTQYF. CDR3 coding DNA: TGTGCCACCAGCAGAGAGGCGGGGGGACTAACAGATACGCAGTATTTT. The chain employs TRBV15 and TRBJ2-3, with TRBD2 matching 8 bases. The CDR3 spans 16 residues. Germline V gene lookup returns CDR1 LNHNV and CDR2 YYDKDF (reference sequence). With V trimmed by 0 bases and J by 3 bases, 5 bases remained unmatched.

The chain carries TRBV27 and TRBJ2-7; the match to TRBD1 covers 8 bases. The trim removed 4 bases at V and 6 bases at J, leaving 5 bases unmatched. The V gene's germline CDR1 is MNHEY and CDR2 SMNVEV (reference sequence). The CDR3 covers 13 residues. The CDR3 reads CASSSLDRGEQYF. CDR3 sequence (DNA): TGTGCCAGCAGTTCCCTTGACAGGGGCGAGCAGTACTTC.

The chain employs TRBV5-1 and TRBJ2-7; D remains ambiguous. Germline lookup yields CDR1 SGHRS and CDR2 YFSETQ. Trimming pared 1 base from V and 6 bases from J, leaving 35 bases between. This CDR3 comprises 21 residues. As DNA, the CDR3 is TGCGCCAGCAGCTTGCGTTATGGCGCTTTCGAGCGCGGTTCCCCACCCCGCGAGCAGTACTTC. Its protein is CASSLRYGAFERGSPPREQYF.

The J gene is TRBJ2-2, the V gene TRBV11-2; 9 bases agree with TRBD2. The CDR3 extends over 15 amino acids. CDR1 SGHAT and CDR2 FQNNGV come from the germline V gene. The trim removed 1 base at V and 6 bases at J, leaving 3 bases unmatched. CDR3 bases: TGTGCCAGCAGCTTAGGGGCGGGAGGGTCCGGGGAGCTGTTTTTT. Its protein product is CASSLGAGGSGELFF.

This chain joins TRBV7-9 and TRBJ2-5, with a tentative D call TRBD2 (6 bases). Germline V lookup: CDR1 SEHNR, CDR2 FQNEAQ (reference sequence). CDR3 length equals 19 residues. Trimming cost V 4 bases and J 3 bases, with 27 bases left between them. CDR3 sequence reads: CASSSPVEPGTSRKETQYF. In nucleotides, the CDR3 is TGTGCCAGCAGCTCGCCGGTGGAACCCGGAACTAGCCGAAAAGAGACCCAGTACTTC.

The CDR3 nucleotides read TGCGCCAGCAGCCAAGAAGGTCGGGGGAGCAATGAGCAGTTCTTC. Its translation is CASSQEGRGSNEQFF. The chain couples TRBV4-1 to TRBJ2-1, with D possibly TRBD2 on 6 matching bases. The V end lost 0 bases, the J end lost 6 bases, and 12 bases lay between the germline ends. The CDR3 runs 15 residues. Germline assignment: CDR1 MGHRA and CDR2 YSYEKL.

The V gene is TRBV5-4, the J gene TRBJ2-2, with 12 bases that match TRBD2. The germline gives CDR1 SGHNT, CDR2 YYREEE (reference sequence). The trim removed 0 bases at V and 4 bases at J, leaving 4 bases unmatched. There are 17 residues in the CDR3. The CDR3 reads CASSLGLAGDGTGELFF. The CDR3 DNA follows: TGTGCCAGCAGCTTGGGACTAGCGGGGGACGGCACCGGGGAGCTGTTTTTT.

The chain employs TRBV19 and TRBJ1-5; 7 bases match TRBD1. CDR1 and CDR2 (germline): LNHDA, SQIVND (reference sequence). The CDR3 loop spans 15 amino acids. The trim removed 5 bases at V and 4 bases at J, leaving 8 bases unmatched. CDR3 sequence: CASSSGGLGNQPQHF. DNA for the CDR3: TGTGCCAGTAGTTCAGGGGGTTTGGGAAATCAGCCCCAGCATTTT.

The rearrangement uses TRBV4-1 and TRBJ1-1; tentatively, D is TRBD1 (6 bases). V gave up 4 bases and J gave up 0 bases, with 12 bases separating them. This CDR3 region has 15 residues. Germline CDR1 MGHRA, CDR2 YSYEKL. CDR3 amino acids: CASSLAGTLNTEAFF. The CDR3 DNA reads TGCGCCAGCAGCCTAGCCGGGACACTGAACACTGAAGCTTTCTTT.

The chain links TRBV7-2 to TRBJ1-2, with unresolved D. CDR1 is SGHTA, CDR2 FQGNSA, per germline. CDR3 length: 15 amino acids. V was clipped by 1 base and J by 3 bases, with 12 bases between them. CDR3 in amino acids: CASSLERRTHYGYTF. CDR3 coding DNA: TGTGCCAGCAGCTTAGAGCGGAGAACGCACTATGGCTACACCTTC.

The chain links TRBV10-3 to TRBJ2-7, with unresolved D. Deletions cut 0 bases from V and 0 bases from J, with 12 bases between. CDR1 is ENHRY, CDR2 SYGVKD, per germline. CDR3 length: 16 amino acids. CDR3 coding DNA: TGTGCCATCAGTGAGTCGACACCAGTGAGCTCCTACGAGCAGTACTTC. Its translation is CAISESTPVSSYEQYF.

The chain employs TRBV6-1 and TRBJ2-2; 9 nucleotides line up with TRBD1. Trimming took 6 bases from V and 6 from J; bases not matched to a gene: 8. This CDR3 is built from 15 residues. CDR1 is MNHNS and CDR2 is SASEGT in the germline V gene. CDR3 DNA sequence: TGTGCCAGCAGAGGTACAGGGGGCGCCCCCGGGGAGCTGTTTTTT. The encoded protein is CASRGTGGAPGELFF.

A few counts support this clone. The V and J genes are TRBV12-5 and TRBJ2-5; the match to TRBD2 covers 10 bases. Trimming removed 0 bases from V and 6 bases from J; junction bases left unmatched: 7. Germline V gives CDR1 LGHNT, CDR2 FRNRAP. The CDR3 extends over 16 amino acids. CDR3 loop: CASGLVLSGRVKTQYF. CDR3 coding DNA: TGTGCTAGTGGTTTGGTACTAAGCGGGAGGGTTAAGACCCAGTACTTC. Complete variable domain (other parts from reference TRBV12-5 and TRBJ2-5): DARVTQTPRHKVTEMGQEVTMRCQPILGHNTVFWYRQTMMQGLELLAYFRNRAPLDDSGMPKDRFSAEMPDATLATLKIQPSEPRDSAVYFCASGLVLSGRVKTQYFGPGTRLLVL.

With regard to this clone: A read error may account for a junction end that differs from germline. The V gene is TRBV7-7, the J gene TRBJ2-3, with a possible D match to TRBD2 (5 bases). CDR1 is SSHAT, CDR2 FNYEAQ, per germline (reference sequence). This CDR3 spans 14 amino acids. The CDR3 loop is CASSRGQGTDTQYF. CDR3 in DNA: TGTGCTAGCAGCAGAGGGCAGGGCACAGATACGCAGTATTTT.

The chain employs TRBV29-1 and TRBJ2-7; perhaps TRBD1 as D (6 bases). The CDR3 is made up of 13 amino acids. V was pared by 5 bases and J by 0 bases, with 11 bases between. CDR1 is SQVTM and CDR2 is ANQGSEA in the germline V gene. As DNA, the CDR3 is TGCAGCGTTCGATCAGGGGTCTCCTACGAGCAGTACTTC. Translated: CSVRSGVSYEQYF.

This chain joins TRBV7-6 and TRBJ2-5; D is perhaps TRBD1 (5 bases). The V and J ends lost 5 bases and 5 bases respectively, with 12 bases between them. This CDR3 contains 13 residues. The V gene's germline CDR1 is SGHVS and CDR2 FNYEAQ. DNA of the CDR3: TGTGCCAGCAGCCCCGCAGGGCCCGAGACCCAGTACTTC. This encodes CASSPAGPETQYF.

As to this clone: The junction departs from germline at one end; a sequencing error may be responsible. The chain uses TRBV19 and TRBJ1-1, with D possibly being TRBD1 (6 bases). The CDR3 is 11 residues long. Looked up from germline, CDR1 is LNHDA and CDR2 is SQIVND (reference sequence). The CDR3 bases are TGTGCCAGTAGTAGGGACACCGAAGCTTTCTTT. Translation gives CASSRDTEAFF. The full variable domain, in which reference TRBV19 and TRBJ1-1 provide the parts outside the CDR3, is DGGITQSPKYLFRKEGQNVTLSCEQNLNHDAMYWYRQDPGQGLRLIYYSQIVNDFQKGDIAEGYSVSREKKESFPLTVTSAQKNPTAFYLCASSRDTEAFFGQGTRLTVV.

The gene calls are TRBV2 and TRBJ1-2; D unresolved. The length of the CDR3 is 15 residues. Germline V gives CDR1 SNHLY, CDR2 FYNNEI. V lost 3 bases and J lost 0, with 11 bases in between. Here the CDR3 reads CASSDWSGTNYGYTF. Written as DNA, the CDR3 is TGTGCCAGCAGTGATTGGTCGGGGACTAACTATGGCTACACCTTC.

This sequence joins TRBV21-1 and TRBJ2-2; the D call of TRBD1 is as the table states it, not checked on the DNA. TRBV21-1 is recorded as a pseudogene. The CDR3 runs 18 residues. The CDR3 protein is CASSPSVGTDANTGELFF. Written as DNA, the CDR3 is TGTGCCAGCAGCCCAAGCGTCGGGACAGACGCGAACACCGGGGAGCTGTTTTTT.